These 29 T cell receptor beta chains came from one sample sequenced in a study of regulatory T cells in long-lasting Graves disease. Noted time point: newly diagnosed GD, antithyroid drugs for less than 3 months. PBMCs were the source of the RNA used for TCR sequencing. With iRepertoire HTBI primers and Arm-PCR of CDR3 regions, TCR beta libraries were built. MiXCR was run by TCRdb on the multiplex PCR reads, yielding one entry per CDR3 protein. In the table there are hundreds of thousands of distinct CDR3 sequences, about 14% of which are singletons. Sequences were derived from peripheral blood mononuclear cells (PBMCs), sampled at new diagnosis, from a patient treated with antithyroid drugs. The receptors derive from a female donor with Graves disease.

This clonotype has just a few counts. The chain couples TRBV20-1 to TRBJ2-3; D perhaps matches TRBD1 (5 bases). The DNA end is a closer match to TRBJ2-5, so the J assignment may be wrong. The CDR3 is made up of 14 amino acids. CDR1 is DFQATT, CDR2 SNEGSKA, per germline (reference sequence). The DNA for the CDR3 is TGCAGTGCTAGCCAGGGTGTTAGGGGAGAGACCCAGTACTTC. It yields the protein CSASQGVRGETQYF.

Comment on this clonotype: A much bigger clone sits one base away, suggesting this may be a read error. The chain recombines TRBV20-1 with TRBJ2-1; TRBD1 might be the D (5 bases). The CDR3 has 15 residues. V gave up 0 bases and J gave up 13 bases, with 22 bases separating them. Germline V gene lookup returns CDR1 DFQATT and CDR2 SNEGSKA (reference sequence). CDR3 bases: TGCAGTGCTAGAGATTCTCGGACACAGAAAGAGACCCAGTTCTTC. Protein sequence: CSARDSRTQKETQFF.

This clonotype was seen many times. The chain links TRBV10-3 to TRBJ1-1; a weak D match, TRBD1 (6 bases). Germline CDR1 is ENHRY and CDR2 is SYGVKD. CDR3 length equals 14 residues. Trimming left V 7 bases short and J 1 base short, with 13 bases between. The CDR3 DNA reads as TGTGCCATCAACGGGGGCGGCGGGAACACTGAAGCTTTCTTT. Protein product: CAINGGGGNTEAFF.

This clonotype was detected many times. The V gene is TRBV7-6, the J gene TRBJ2-3, with D possibly matching TRBD2 (5 bases). Per germline, CDR1 SGHVS and CDR2 FNYEAQ. The V end lost 1 base, the J end lost 6 bases, and 11 bases lay between the germline ends. The CDR3 spans 14 residues. CDR3 loop: CASSLVLLGDTQYF. In DNA form, the CDR3 reads TGTGCCAGCAGCTTAGTACTACTAGGGGATACGCAGTATTTT.

This clonotype was picked up many times. This rearrangement joins TRBV28 to TRBJ2-2; no reliable D call. V shed 8 bases and J shed 10 bases, with 14 bases lying between them. The CDR3 totals 12 residues. Germline loops: CDR1 MDHEN, CDR2 SYDVKM. The CDR3 DNA follows: TGTGCCAGCCGCGCACCGAACGAGGAGCTGTTTTTT. Translating it yields CASRAPNEELFF.

V and J are TRBV13 and TRBJ1-4; D call uncertain. This CDR3 contains 14 residues. Germline CDR1 reads PRHDT; CDR2 reads FYEKMQ (reference sequence). Between the trimmed V and J ends, which lost 7 bases and 0 bases, there was a span of 9 bases. CDR3 in amino acids: CASKRAATNEKLFF. Here the CDR3 DNA reads TGTGCCAGCAAACGGGCAGCAACTAATGAAAAACTGTTTTTT.

This clonotype has a handful of counts. This chain joins TRBV12-3 or TRBV12-4 and TRBJ2-1; D not certain. This CDR3 is 14 amino acids long. Trimming removed 7 bases from V and 5 bases from J, with 15 bases in between. In nucleotides, the CDR3 is TGTGCCAGCACCCCACTTAGTAGGCACAATGAGCAGTTCTTC. Protein sequence: CASTPLSRHNEQFF.

At least ten counts were recorded for this clonotype. The rearrangement uses TRBV5-1 and TRBJ2-3; D unresolved. Trimming cost V 0 bases and J 3 bases, with 14 bases left between them. This CDR3 has 16 residues. From germline, CDR1 is SGHRS and CDR2 YFSETQ. In DNA form, the CDR3 reads TGCGCCAGCAGCTTGGAGGGCAGTCAAGGGACAGATACGCAGTATTTT. The encoded protein is CASSLEGSQGTDTQYF.

The chain combines TRBV29-1 with TRBJ2-3; perhaps D is TRBD1 or TRBD2 (6 bases each). The CDR3 is made up of 14 amino acids. Germline assignment: CDR1 SQVTM and CDR2 ANQGSEA. The V and J ends lost 4 bases and 11 bases respectively, with 22 bases between them. Written as DNA, the CDR3 is TGCAGCGTTGGACTAGTTAAGGAGGGGGTCCTGCAGTATTTT. Translating gives CSVGLVKEGVLQYF.

This clonotype came up a few times. The J gene is TRBJ1-4, the V gene TRBV7-9; TRBD1 aligns across 10 bases. J was trimmed by 7 bases and V by 4 bases; bases with no gene match: 15. Per germline, CDR1 SEHNR and CDR2 FQNEAQ (reference sequence). The CDR3 is 18 amino acids. CDR3 DNA: TGTGCCAGCAGCTCAACTCGAGCCCGGACAGGGGGTACTGAAAAACTGTTTTTT. Translating it yields CASSSTRARTGGTEKLFF.

For this clonotype: A much more abundant neighbour one base away suggests this may be a read error. V is TRBV12-3 or TRBV12-4 and J is TRBJ2-7, with 11 bases fitting TRBD2. This CDR3 is 15 amino acids long. In DNA, the CDR3 is TGTGCCAACAGTCCGGGACTAGCGGTCTGGAACGAGCAGTACTTC. Encoded protein: CANSPGLAVWNEQYF.

This clonotype was counted at least ten times. The chain uses TRBV20-1 and TRBJ2-3; the D gene is possibly TRBD2 (6 bases). CDR1 is DFQATT and CDR2 is SNEGSKA in the germline V gene (reference sequence). The V gene lost 3 bases and the J gene lost 2 bases, with 15 bases spanning the gap. This CDR3 comprises 15 residues. The CDR3, as DNA: TGCAGTGCTAGTTATGCTAGCGTACACACAGATACGCAGTATTTT. It codes for CSASYASVHTDTQYF.

In this sample, this clonotype turned up many times. The chain is built from TRBV5-1 and TRBJ2-3, with 11 bases fitting TRBD2. This CDR3 spans 15 amino acids. Looked up from germline, CDR1 is SGHRS and CDR2 is YFSETQ. The J segment lost 4 bases and the V segment lost 2 bases, leaving 3 bases of the junction unmatched. The CDR3 reads CASSFIAGGADTQYF. The DNA for the CDR3 is TGCGCCAGCAGCTTTATAGCGGGAGGGGCAGATACGCAGTATTTT.

This clonotype was seen ten or more times. The chain's CDR3 is CASSETGGSSQPQHF. The DNA of the CDR3 is TGTGCCAGCAGTGAAACGGGGGGGTCCTCGCAGCCCCAGCATTTT. This chain uses TRBV6-1 with TRBJ1-5, with TRBD1 as a possible D gene (5 bases). V was trimmed by 2 bases and J by 7 bases, leaving 15 bases between them. In germline, CDR1 is MNHNS, CDR2 SASEGT. The CDR3 extends over 15 amino acids.

This clonotype was seen ten or more times. The genes are TRBV19 and TRBJ2-7, with 13 bases fitting TRBD2. After removal of 6 bases from V and 0 bases from J, the junction contained 8 bases not matched to a gene. The length of the CDR3 is 17 residues. Germline-derived CDR1 and CDR2 are LNHDA and SQIVND (reference sequence). CDR3 residues: CASSPGLAGAPSYEQYF. For the CDR3, the DNA is TGTGCCAGTAGCCCAGGACTAGCGGGAGCTCCCTCCTACGAGCAGTACTTC.

This clonotype occurred many times. V and J are TRBV12-3 or TRBV12-4 and TRBJ2-7; the match to TRBD1 covers 7 bases. The CDR3 loop spans 16 amino acids. Losses at the gene ends were 10 bases for V and 3 bases for J; bases not matched to a gene: 18. Here the CDR3 reads CATSPSSGTEYYEQYF. The CDR3, as DNA: TGTGCCACCTCACCTTCCTCCGGGACAGAATACTACGAGCAGTACTTC.

This chain links TRBV12-3 or TRBV12-4 with TRBJ2-5; 11 positions match TRBD2. Unmatched junction bases numbered 7, after V lost 3 bases and J lost 4 bases. The CDR3 contains 16 residues. As DNA, the CDR3 is TGTGCCAGCAGTTTGACTAGCGGGGTGGTGGGAGAGACCCAGTACTTC. Its translation: CASSLTSGVVGETQYF.

This chain connects TRBV5-1 to TRBJ2-2; TRBD2 matches 13 bases. The V gene end was trimmed by 2 bases and the J gene end by 5 bases; junction bases not matched to a gene: 9. Looked up from germline, CDR1 is SGHRS and CDR2 is YFSETQ. The CDR3 length is 18 residues. Here the CDR3 DNA reads TGCGCCAGCAGCTTAGGCCTGACTAGCGGGAGGCGGACCGGGGAGCTGTTTTTT. Its protein is CASSLGLTSGRRTGELFF.

V gene TRBV12-5 combines with J gene TRBJ2-2, with 7 bases aligning to TRBD1. This CDR3 is 15 amino acids long. With V trimmed by 1 base and J by 5 bases, 4 bases remained unmatched. The V gene's germline CDR1 is LGHNT and CDR2 FRNRAP. In DNA, the CDR3 is TGTGCTAGTGGTTTGGGACAGGGTTTGACCGGGGAGCTGTTTTTT. This translates into CASGLGQGLTGELFF.

This clonotype was seen many times. The rearrangement uses TRBV7-2 and TRBJ2-4; tentatively, D is TRBD1 or TRBD2 (5 bases each). Germline CDR1 and CDR2: SGHTA and FQGNSA. V was pared by 2 bases and J by 0 bases, with 17 bases between. The CDR3 runs to 18 residues. In DNA, the CDR3 is TGTGCCAGCAGCTTAACCAACGGGGCGCACTTAGCCAAAAACATTCAGTACTTC. It codes for CASSLTNGAHLAKNIQYF.

There are many counts of this clonotype. Compared with germline, one end of the junction differs, possibly owing to a read error. This rearrangement joins TRBV5-1 to TRBJ1-1; perhaps TRBD1 as D (6 bases). From germline, CDR1 is SGHRS and CDR2 YFSETQ. The CDR3 covers 14 residues. CDR3 nucleotides: TGTGCCAGCAGCTTAGGGGGACCGAACACTGAAGCTTTCTTT. Translated, it gives CASSLGGPNTEAFF.

With respect to this clonotype: This may arise from a read error, as a much more abundant clone is one base away. The genes are TRBV30 and TRBJ1-5, with 8 bases aligning to TRBD1. Germline V gene data show CDR1 as GTSNPN and CDR2 as SVGIG (reference sequence). The length of the CDR3 is 13 residues. Germline trimming cut 3 bases from V and 5 bases from J; bases unmatched to any gene: 3. CDR3 protein: CAWSTGGDQPQHF. CDR3 bases: TGTGCCTGGAGCACAGGGGGGGATCAGCCCCAGCATTTT.

This clonotype appeared many times. This rearrangement joins TRBV6-1 to TRBJ2-3; the match to TRBD2 covers 9 bases. Germline CDR1 MNHNS, CDR2 SASEGT. Losses at the gene ends were 4 bases for V and 0 bases for J; bases not matched to a gene: 11. The CDR3 consists of 18 residues. CDR3 sequence (DNA): TGTGCCAGCAGTGCAGGCGGGGGGGCCCCGCGGAGCACAGATACGCAGTATTTT. Translating it yields CASSAGGGAPRSTDTQYF.

Ten or more counts support this clonotype. The rearrangement uses TRBV20-1 and TRBJ2-5; tentatively, D is TRBD2 (5 bases). The CDR3 contains 15 residues. Germline V lookup: CDR1 DFQATT, CDR2 SNEGSKA (reference sequence). The ends were cut back, 5 bases at V and 1 base at J, with 17 bases in the middle. CDR3 nucleotide sequence: TGCAGTGCTGGGAGTCGCGGTACGCTCCAAGAGACCCAGTACTTC. Translation gives CSAGSRGTLQETQYF.

In this sample, this clonotype turned up many times. The CDR3 sequence: CATSRDTGSGNTIYF. In nucleotides, the CDR3 is TGTGCCACCAGCAGAGATACGGGATCTGGAAACACCATATATTTT. This chain connects TRBV15 to TRBJ1-3, with D unresolved. With 0 bases removed from V and 1 base from J, the gap between germline ends came to 7 bases. This CDR3 region has 15 residues. The germline V gene encodes CDR1 LNHNV and CDR2 YYDKDF (reference sequence).

V is TRBV2 and J is TRBJ1-1; no definite D call. Per the germline V gene, CDR1 is SNHLY and CDR2 is FYNNEI. The CDR3 covers 12 residues. V was cut by 5 bases and J by 4 bases, with 8 bases left in between. The CDR3 protein is CASSRTVTEAFF. The CDR3 DNA follows: TGTGCCAGCAGTCGGACCGTCACTGAAGCTTTCTTT.

About this clonotype: A much larger clone lies a single base off, so this may be a read error. The chain recombines TRBV6-2 or TRBV6-3 with TRBJ2-2; D not certain. The CDR3 loop spans 14 amino acids. Trimming left V 11 bases short and J 7 bases short, with 20 bases between. Looked up from germline, CDR1 is MNHEY and CDR2 is SVGEGT. The DNA of the CDR3 is TGTGCCGGCGGTCGGCAGGCAACGAACGGGGAGCTGTTTTTT. This sequence encodes CAGGRQATNGELFF.

The chain couples TRBV12-5 to TRBJ1-2; the D is unclear. Trimming removed 0 bases from V and 4 bases from J, with 21 bases in between. The CDR3 sequence is 18 residues long. Germline CDR1 and CDR2: LGHNT and FRNRAP. CDR3 nucleotide sequence: TGTGCTAGTGGTTTGGTGCCACGGGCCAAGTACCGGGGCTATGGCTACACCTTC. Its protein product is CASGLVPRAKYRGYGYTF.

In regard to this clonotype: A far larger clone is a single base away, which makes a read error likely. V and J are TRBV7-2 and TRBJ2-1, with 7 bases matching TRBD1. Germline CDR1 and CDR2: SGHTA and FQGNSA. This CDR3 is built from 14 residues. The CDR3 DNA reads as TGTGCCTGCAGCTCGCCGGGACAGAACAATGAGCAGTTCTTC. It is translated as CACSSPGQNNEQFF.